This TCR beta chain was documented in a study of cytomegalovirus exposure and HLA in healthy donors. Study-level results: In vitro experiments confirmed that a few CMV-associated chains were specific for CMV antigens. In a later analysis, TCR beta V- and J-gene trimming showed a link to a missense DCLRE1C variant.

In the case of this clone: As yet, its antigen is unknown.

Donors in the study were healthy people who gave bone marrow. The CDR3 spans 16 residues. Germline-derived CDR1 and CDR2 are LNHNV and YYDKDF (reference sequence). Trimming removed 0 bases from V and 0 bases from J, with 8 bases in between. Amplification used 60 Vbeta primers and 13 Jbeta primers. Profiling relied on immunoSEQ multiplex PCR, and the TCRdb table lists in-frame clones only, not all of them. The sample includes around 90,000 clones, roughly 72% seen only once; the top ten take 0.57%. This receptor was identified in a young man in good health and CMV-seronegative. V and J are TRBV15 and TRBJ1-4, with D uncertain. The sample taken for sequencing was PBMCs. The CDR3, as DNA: TGTGCCACCAGCAGAGATTTCACAGCAACTAATGAAAAACTGTTTTTT. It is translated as CATSRDFTATNEKLFF.